These 22 T cell receptor beta chains share one sample of origin, sequenced in a study of T cell responses to AZD1222 COVID-19 vaccine. The data were produced by immunoSEQ multiplex PCR, yet TCRdb's version contains in-frame clones alone and is incomplete. The sample lists about 74,000 clones, roughly 89% seen once, with about 2.5% in the top ten. Sequenced material: peripheral blood, taken on day 0 of AZD1222 vaccination. The receptors shown here come from an adult in good health.

The chain recombines TRBV7-9 with TRBJ2-7, with D tentatively TRBD2 (6 bases). The ends were cut back, 1 base at V and 9 bases at J, with 13 bases in the middle. This CDR3 spans 13 amino acids. From germline, CDR1 is SEHNR and CDR2 FQNEAQ (reference sequence). The CDR3 is CASSLGQHGGQYF. The CDR3 bases are TGTGCCAGCAGCTTAGGCCAACACGGGGGGCAGTACTTC. Filled out from reference TRBV7-9 and TRBJ2-7, the complete variable domain reads DTGVSQNPRHKITKRGQNVTFRCDPISEHNRLYWYRQTLGQGPEFLTYFQNEAQLEKSRLLSDRFSAERPKGSFSTLEIQRTEQGDSAMYLCASSLGQHGGQYFGPGTRLTVT.

The chain joins TRBV29-1 to TRBJ1-3, with D perhaps matching TRBD1 (5 bases). This CDR3 is built from 11 residues. The germline V and J ends were trimmed by 7 bases and 4 bases, with 8 bases remaining between them. CDR1 SQVTM and CDR2 ANQGSEA come from the germline V gene. CDR3 in DNA: TGCAGCGCCGAGGGGGGAAACACCATATATTTT. It specifies CSAEGGNTIYF.

The J gene is TRBJ1-2, the V gene TRBV27; D is possibly TRBD1 (5 bases). CDR1 and CDR2 from the germline V gene are MNHEY and SMNVEV (reference sequence). This CDR3 spans 13 amino acids. The DNA of the CDR3 is TGTGCAGTTTGGGGGGGTACTAACTATGGCTACACCTTC. Amino acid sequence: CAVWGGTNYGYTF.

The chain employs TRBV10-3 and TRBJ2-3, with D tentatively TRBD1 (6 bases). Trimming left V 2 bases short and J 2 bases short, with 8 bases between. This CDR3 has 14 residues. Germline CDR1 reads ENHRY; CDR2 reads SYGVKD. The CDR3 nucleotides are TGTGCCATCAGTGAGGGGGGCGACACAGATACGCAGTATTTT. This translates into CAISEGGDTDTQYF.

The gene calls are TRBV28 and TRBJ1-4; 9 nucleotides agree with TRBD1. This CDR3 region has 16 residues. Germline lookup yields CDR1 MDHEN and CDR2 SYDVKM. V shed 4 bases and J 8 bases; nucleotides not matched to a gene: 11. The CDR3 loop is CASSYPLTGTGEKLFF. DNA of the CDR3: TGTGCCAGCAGTTATCCCTTAACCGGGACAGGGGAAAAACTGTTTTTT. Based on the CDR3 plus reference TRBV28 and TRBJ1-4, the full variable domain is DVKVTQSSRYLVKRTGEKVFLECVQDMDHENMFWYRQDPGLGLRLIYFSYDVKMKEKGDIPEGYSVSREKKERFSLILESASTNQTSMYLCASSYPLTGTGEKLFFGSGTQLSVL.

The J gene is TRBJ2-1, the V gene TRBV7-7; D perhaps matches TRBD1 (6 bases). The CDR3 runs 13 residues. Germline loops: CDR1 SSHAT, CDR2 FNYEAQ (reference sequence). V was pared by 5 bases and J by 10 bases, with 15 bases between. The CDR3 sequence: CASSTSGGREQFF. CDR3 DNA: TGTGCCAGCAGCACTTCTGGGGGCAGGGAGCAGTTCTTC.

The V and J genes are TRBV30 and TRBJ1-2, with D possibly TRBD1 on 5 matching bases. CDR3 length: 17 amino acids. The V and J ends lost 0 bases and 0 bases respectively, with 17 bases between them. Germline-derived CDR1 and CDR2 are GTSNPN and SVGIG (reference sequence). The CDR3 nucleotides read TGTGCCTGGAGTGTCGGCGGGGTCTGGGGCACTAACTATGGCTACACCTTC. This codes for CAWSVGGVWGTNYGYTF.

Here the CDR3 DNA reads TGTGCCAGCGATACAGGGAGGTACGAGCAGTACTTC. Translating it yields CASDTGRYEQYF. The V and J genes are TRBV28 and TRBJ2-7; D tentatively fits TRBD1 or TRBD2 (6 bases each). This CDR3 has 12 amino acids. V was trimmed by 8 bases and J by 4 bases, leaving 12 bases between them. The germline V gene has CDR1 MDHEN and CDR2 SYDVKM.

The chain links TRBV24-1 to TRBJ2-2, with 9 bases lining up with TRBD1. The CDR3 consists of 18 residues. Germline loops: CDR1 KGHDR, CDR2 SFDVKD. Unmatched junction bases numbered 9, after V lost 4 bases and J lost 1 base. This chain's CDR3 is CATSEVTGGGRNTGELFF. CDR3 sequence (DNA): TGTGCCACCAGTGAAGTAACAGGGGGCGGACGGAACACCGGGGAGCTGTTTTTT.

The V call is TRBV6-5, the J call TRBJ2-7; 11 bases fit TRBD2. This CDR3 comprises 15 residues. Trimming at V came to 4 bases and at J to 0 bases, leaving 2 bases not matched to a gene. The germline V gene encodes CDR1 MNHEY and CDR2 SVGAGI. The CDR3 protein is CASSSTSGVSYEQYF. The CDR3 DNA reads TGTGCCAGCAGTTCGACTAGCGGGGTCTCCTACGAGCAGTACTTC.

This sequence joins TRBV15 and TRBJ1-4; 7 bases line up with TRBD1. Germline-derived CDR1 and CDR2 are LNHNV and YYDKDF (reference sequence). CDR3 length equals 15 residues. V dropped 3 bases and J dropped 5; count of bases not matched to a gene: 6. CDR3 bases: TGTGCCACCAGCAGGCTGATACAGGGGAATGAAAAACTGTTTTTT. It yields the protein CATSRLIQGNEKLFF.

This clone was seen a handful of times. The chain joins TRBV12-3 or TRBV12-4 to TRBJ2-3; D is unresolved. This CDR3 is built from 11 residues. The V gene lost 8 bases and the J gene lost 3 bases, with 6 bases spanning the gap. The CDR3 sequence is CASARTDTQYF. The CDR3 DNA is TGTGCCAGCGCAAGGACAGATACGCAGTATTTT.

The chain is built from TRBV6-5 and TRBJ2-1; no definite D call. V lost 7 bases, J lost 4 bases, and 14 bases lay in between. From germline, CDR1 is MNHEY and CDR2 SVGAGI. This CDR3 contains 14 residues. CDR3 sequence reads: CASTNRLEYNEQFF. The CDR3 DNA sequence: TGTGCCAGCACCAATAGGCTAGAATACAATGAGCAGTTCTTC.

Comments on this clone: Other DNA sequences in the sample encode the same CDR3. The chain has TRBV19 and TRBJ2-3; 8 nucleotides agree with TRBD1. This CDR3 region has 15 residues. CDR1 and CDR2 from the germline V gene are LNHDA and SQIVND (reference sequence). Unmatched junction bases numbered 7, after V lost 7 bases and J lost 1 base. The CDR3 nucleotides read TGTGCCAGTACCTCAGGGGGCGCGGGCACAGATACGCAGTATTTT. Encoded protein: CASTSGGAGTDTQYF.

This chain links TRBV6-5 with TRBJ1-1; no reliable D call. Germline CDR1 and CDR2: MNHEY and SVGAGI. Trimming cost V 6 bases and J 7 bases, with 9 bases left between them. CDR3 size: 11 residues. The CDR3 region has the DNA TGTGCCAGCAGGATGGACGGTGAAGCTTTCTTT. It is translated as CASRMDGEAFF.

The chain is built from TRBV19 and TRBJ2-7, with TRBD2 identical over 14 bases. V trimming: 5 bases; J trimming: 5 bases; junction bases outside the gene matches: 5. Looked up from germline, CDR1 is LNHDA and CDR2 is SQIVND (reference sequence). CDR3 size: 15 residues. The CDR3: CASSVGLAGVNEQYF. The CDR3 DNA reads as TGTGCCAGTAGTGTGGGACTAGCGGGAGTCAACGAGCAGTACTTC.

The chain links TRBV23-1 to TRBJ1-5; TRBD1 matches 9 bases. TRBV23-1 is an ORF, and what it does is uncertain. The V and J ends lost 7 bases and 2 bases, in that order; junction bases with no gene match: 15. The CDR3 has 18 residues. CDR3: CASIFSGQGLWGNQPQHF. CDR3 bases: TGCGCCAGCATTTTTTCGGGACAGGGACTTTGGGGCAATCAGCCCCAGCATTTT.

The rearrangement joins TRBV5-5 to TRBJ2-1; TRBD2 agrees at 8 bases. The germline V gene has CDR1 SGHKS and CDR2 YYEKEE (reference sequence). Trimming took 0 bases from V and 0 from J; bases not matched to a gene: 5. CDR3 length equals 17 residues. CDR3 DNA: TGTGCCAGCAGCTTGGGGCCTCTAGCGGGCTCCTACAATGAGCAGTTCTTC. It is translated as CASSLGPLAGSYNEQFF. Drawing the rest from reference TRBV5-5 and TRBJ2-1, the complete variable domain is DAGVTQSPTHLIKTRGQQVTLRCSPISGHKSVSWYQQVLGQGPQFIFQYYEKEERGRGNFPDRFSARQFPNYSSELNVNALLLGDSALYLCASSLGPLAGSYNEQFFGPGTRLTVL.

The chain joins TRBV7-2 to TRBJ2-5; 9 bases agree with TRBD2. CDR3 length: 16 amino acids. In germline, CDR1 is SGHTA, CDR2 FQGNSA. The trim removed 1 base at V and 4 bases at J, leaving 7 bases unmatched. CDR3 region: CASSLEAGGVGETQYF. The CDR3 DNA sequence: TGTGCCAGCAGCTTAGAAGCGGGAGGAGTGGGAGAGACCCAGTACTTC.

Remarks on this clone: The sample carries other DNA sequences with the same CDR3. V and J are TRBV5-1 and TRBJ1-3, with D uncertain. This CDR3 comprises 14 residues. Looked up from germline, CDR1 is SGHRS and CDR2 is YFSETQ. V was trimmed by 0 bases and J by 0 bases, leaving 4 bases between them. CDR3 sequence: CASSLGTSGNTIYF. CDR3 sequence (DNA): TGCGCCAGCAGCTTGGGGACCTCTGGAAACACCATATATTTT. Variable domain in full (rest from reference TRBV5-1 and TRBJ1-3): KAGVTQTPRYLIKTRGQQVTLSCSPISGHRSVSWYQQTPGQGLQFLFEYFSETQRNKGNFPGRFSGRQFSNSRSEMNVSTLELGDSALYLCASSLGTSGNTIYFGEGSWLTVV.

The rearrangement links TRBV7-2 to TRBJ2-7, with 7 positions matching TRBD2. V lost 1 base and J lost 3; bases outside the gene matches: 9. The CDR3 sequence is 16 residues long. CDR1 is SGHTA, CDR2 FQGNSA, per germline. Here the CDR3 DNA reads TGTGCCAGCAGCTTAGGACAGACTAGCTGGTTCTACGAGCAGTACTTC. Protein: CASSLGQTSWFYEQYF. Together with reference TRBV7-2 and TRBJ2-7, the CDR3 gives the full variable domain: GAGVSQSPSNKVTEKGKDVELRCDPISGHTALYWYRQSLGQGLEFLIYFQGNSAPDKSGLPSDRFSAERTGGSVSTLTIQRTQQEDSAVYLCASSLGQTSWFYEQYFGPGTRLTVT.

The genes are TRBV9 and TRBJ1-6; 10 bases fit TRBD1. Germline lookup yields CDR1 SGDLS and CDR2 YYNGEE. This CDR3 has 17 amino acids. V lost 2 bases and J lost 5; bases outside the gene matches: 7. This CDR3 is CASSVSDRGLDNSPLHF. CDR3 nucleotide sequence: TGTGCCAGCAGCGTTTCAGACAGGGGGCTCGATAATTCACCCCTCCACTTT.